Here is one T cell receptor (beta chain) with its context. Its cognate antigen is unknown. Generated by immunoSEQ multiplex PCR, the TCRdb table keeps only in-frame clones and is missing some. Of more than 60,000 clones in the sample, approximately 72% are singletons; the top ten hold approximately 24%. The CDR3 spans 12 residues. Between the trimmed V and J ends, which lost 4 bases and 0 bases, there was a span of 4 bases. Germline V gene data show CDR1 as SGHAT and CDR2 as FQDESV (reference sequence). These data come from a study of vaccination effects on CD4 cells after COVID-19. Study details: Viral peptide pool expansion of antigen-specific CD4+ T cells preceded sequencing in the ViraFEST assay. Every well housed 1.5 million to 2 million PBMC, which grew in culture alongside roughly 10 IU/ml IL-2 and around 10 ug/ml peptides.

When 10 to 11 days of culture had elapsed, CD4+ T cells were isolated. Sometime from March through December 2020, the person acquired a SARS-CoV-2 infection that PCR confirmed. This receptor was taken from a human donor who had a prior SARS-CoV-2 infection. The rearrangement links TRBV11-1 to TRBJ2-7; D unresolved. This material consisted of CD4+ T cells from PBMCs cultured without peptide, taken before COVID-19 vaccination. The CDR3 DNA sequence: TGTGCCAGCAGCTCGGACTCCTACGAGCAGTACTTC. The encoded protein is CASSSDSYEQYF.